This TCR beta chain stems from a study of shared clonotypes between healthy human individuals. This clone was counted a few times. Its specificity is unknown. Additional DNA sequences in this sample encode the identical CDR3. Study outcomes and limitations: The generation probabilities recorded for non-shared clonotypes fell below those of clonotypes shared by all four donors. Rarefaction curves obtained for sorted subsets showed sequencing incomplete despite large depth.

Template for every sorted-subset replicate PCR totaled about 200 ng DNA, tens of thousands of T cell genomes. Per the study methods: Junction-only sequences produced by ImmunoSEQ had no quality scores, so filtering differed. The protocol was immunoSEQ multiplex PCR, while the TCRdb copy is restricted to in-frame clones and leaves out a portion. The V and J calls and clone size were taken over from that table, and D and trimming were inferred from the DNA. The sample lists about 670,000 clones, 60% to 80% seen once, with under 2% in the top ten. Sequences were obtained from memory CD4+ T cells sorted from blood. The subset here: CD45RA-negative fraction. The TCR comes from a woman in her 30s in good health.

The CDR3 coding sequence is TGTGCCAGCAGCCCGACCACAGATACGCAGTATTTT. It encodes CASSPTTDTQYF. This sequence joins TRBV11-2 and TRBJ2-3; no reliable D call. The CDR3 spans 12 residues. Germline lookup yields CDR1 SGHAT and CDR2 FQNNGV. Trimming left V 5 bases short and J 2 bases short, with 5 bases between.